The entry below gives a single T cell receptor beta chain sequence along with its context. The antigen this receptor binds is unknown. No base-level quality is on record; no much larger clone is a single base apart. The immunoSEQ Assay, a bias-controlled multiplex PCR, was used to amplify TCRbeta CDR3 regions from genomic DNA. Concerning the study's data processing: Nucleated cell counts per sample were estimated from amplification of reference gene primers within the assay. To quantify the absolute abundance of each unique TCRbeta CDR3 rearrangement, sequence reads were collapsed and filtered. For each sample, productive Simpson clonality was calculated as the square root of Simpson's diversity index over productive rearrangements. TCRdb holds this immuneACCESS table with in-frame rearrangements only. Some clones are missing; in checked studies, unresolved V genes explain under half, and the rest has no known cause. V and J calls and clone size are copied from that table; D and trimming were computed from the DNA. Here the sample has about 200,000 clones; approximately 85% occur a single time. The ten most abundant clones make up almost 5% of the sample.

The record originates from a study of blood T cell repertoires in COVID-19 (dated by TCRdb to about 2020). Context from the whole study: The collaborator samples originated in the United States, Italy and Spain and spanned the acute and convalescent phases of COVID-19. The prospective study material was composed of cDNA or gDNA derived from T cells, B-cell-depleted T cells, or PBMCs. The dataset comprised deeply sampled blood TCRbeta repertoires from subjects exposed to, actively infected with, or recovered from COVID-19. The repertoires were made available in a free public database intended to serve as a resource for research on the immune response to SARS-CoV-2. Samples were obtained from the ongoing ImmuneRACE study (first 160 participants) and from 1,254 subjects provided by 6 global collaborators. Sample metadata almost always included a de-identified subject ID, COVID-19 status, age in years and sex. Where HLA class I and class II types were available, the types were taken from metadata supplied by the sample provider, not from assay-based typing. What the authors observed across the whole study: How much clinical and demographic metadata was included differed by source and by participant, and the metadata was provided uncurated.

Whole blood was collected in K2EDTA tubes by collaborating institutions according to the institutions' own protocols. For TCRbeta analysis, collaborators shipped samples as frozen whole blood, isolated PBMCs, or DNA extracted from either of those sample types. Based on the germline V gene (reference sequence), the CDR1 and CDR2 sequences are LNHDA and SQIVND. Clipping removes 8 bases from V and 7 bases from J, with 11 as the unmatched junction base count. The cysteine opens and the phenylalanine closes a CDR3 of 15 amino acids. The retained sequence is limited to the CDR3, 45 bases, with the frame set at the first base.

What was sequenced was peripheral blood. In this chain, TRBV19 is recombined with TRBJ1-3, with 10 bases in between that match TRBD1. This clonotype originated in a woman older than 75 with acute or convalescent COVID-19. In nucleotide form, the sequence is TGTGCCAGTTCAGAGACAGGGGGCTTAGGGAACACCATATATTTT. This encodes CASSETGGLGNTIYF.